The clone carrying this T cell receptor beta chain was picked up a small number of times. Antigen: not known. Per germline, CDR1 MNHEY and CDR2 SVGAGI. This CDR3 region has 18 residues. V lost 6 bases and J lost 0, with 18 bases in between. TCR cDNA molecules each carried a unique molecular identifier. One entry per CDR3 protein, called by TCRdb with MiXCR from the 5' RACE reads. The sample includes about 75,000 distinct CDR3 sequences, 10% to 15% of them seen just once. The sample belongs to a study of spatial heterogeneity in lung cancer. At the level of the study: Detection consistently yielded more beta chains than alpha chains.

Findings of the study overall: More often at tumor resection than at routine follow-up, ubiquitous expanded tumor TCRs were detected in the blood.

The time point: sample taken at primary tumor resection. Unsorted samples of tumor, nontumor lung or frozen PBMC had their whole RNA sequenced. Here the sequenced sample was PBMCs, taken at surgery. The TCR sequence derives from a male donor with early-stage non-small cell lung cancer. V is TRBV6-5 and J is TRBJ1-6; possible D gene TRBD1, 6 bases. CDR3 sequence: CASSQQGRLSSYNSPLHF. The DNA of the CDR3 is TGTGCCAGCAGCCAACAGGGCCGACTGAGCTCCTATAATTCACCCCTCCACTTT.